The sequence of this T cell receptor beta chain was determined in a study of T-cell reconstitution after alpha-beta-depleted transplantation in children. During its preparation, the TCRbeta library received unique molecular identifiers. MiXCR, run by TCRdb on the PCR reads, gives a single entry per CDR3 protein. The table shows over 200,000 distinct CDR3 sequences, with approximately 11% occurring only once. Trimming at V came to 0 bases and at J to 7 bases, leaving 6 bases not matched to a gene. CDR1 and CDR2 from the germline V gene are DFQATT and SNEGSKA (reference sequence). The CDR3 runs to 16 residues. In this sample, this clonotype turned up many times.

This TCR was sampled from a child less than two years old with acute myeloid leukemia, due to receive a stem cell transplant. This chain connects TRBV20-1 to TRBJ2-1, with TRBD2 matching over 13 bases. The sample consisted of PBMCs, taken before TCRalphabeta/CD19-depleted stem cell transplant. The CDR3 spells CSARDRTSGSMNEQFF. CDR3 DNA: TGCAGTGCTAGAGATCGGACTAGCGGGAGTATGAATGAGCAGTTCTTC.